The 10 T cell receptor beta chains listed next were all sequenced from one sample in a study of chemoradiotherapy in HPV16-positive cancers (dated by TCRdb to the early 2020s). The library was made by the immunoSEQ multiplex PCR assay. TCRdb took over this immuneACCESS table, retaining in-frame rearrangements with V and J assigned. Such tables are incomplete; in checked studies, under half of the missing clones stem from an unresolved V gene, and the remainder is unexplained. The sample contains about 68,000 clones, roughly 90% of them found a single time. The leading ten clones occupy more than 3.5% of the sample. The material sequenced was blood, taken from a patient who underwent chemoradiotherapy. The receptor set was obtained from a human donor with HPV-associated anogenital cancer.

The chain recombines TRBV7-9 with TRBJ2-1; unclear D gene. Germline V CDR1 and CDR2: SEHNR, FQNEAQ (reference sequence). Trimming pared 3 bases from V and 7 bases from J, leaving 4 bases between. CDR3 length: 11 amino acids. The CDR3 nucleotides are TGTGCCAGCAGCTTGGGGAATGAGCAGTTCTTC. This codes for CASSLGNEQFF.

This sequence joins TRBV23-1 and TRBJ2-7; a possible D gene is TRBD1 (6 bases). TRBV23-1 is an ORF for which the function is uncertain. V dropped 4 bases and J dropped 2 bases, with 15 bases sitting between them. The CDR3 covers 15 residues. Here the CDR3 DNA reads TGCGCCAGCAGTCCGATGGACAGTACAACCTACGAGCAGTACTTC. As protein: CASSPMDSTTYEQYF.

This sequence joins TRBV30 and TRBJ1-2; maybe TRBD1 (5 bases). The CDR3 totals 13 residues. Germline CDR1 GTSNPN, CDR2 SVGIG (reference sequence). V lost 1 base to trimming and J lost 4 bases, with 10 bases between them. The CDR3 loop is CAWSGKGSYGYTF. The CDR3 DNA follows: TGTGCCTGGAGTGGGAAGGGGAGCTATGGCTACACCTTC.

The chain has TRBV7-2 and TRBJ2-1, with D unclear. The V gene lost 1 base and the J gene lost 8 bases, with 12 bases spanning the gap. The CDR3 length is 14 residues. Per germline, CDR1 SGHTA and CDR2 FQGNSA. CDR3 residues: CASSLGSSDHEQFF. In DNA form, the CDR3 reads TGTGCCAGCAGCTTAGGTTCCAGCGACCATGAGCAGTTCTTC.

This chain links TRBV5-6 with TRBJ2-7, with 12 bases fitting TRBD1. V lost 4 bases to trimming and J lost 7 bases; unmatched junction nucleotides: 9. The CDR3 runs 15 residues. Germline V gene sequence: CDR1 SGHDT, CDR2 YYEEEE. CDR3 sequence: CASSLPGQGAGEQYF. The CDR3 DNA follows: TGTGCCAGCAGCCTACCGGGACAGGGGGCGGGTGAGCAGTACTTC.

The chain combines TRBV28 with TRBJ1-5; unclear D gene. Looked up from germline, CDR1 is MDHEN and CDR2 is SYDVKM. The V end lost 5 bases, the J end lost 0 bases, and 5 bases lay between the germline ends. This CDR3 has 13 amino acids. In DNA, the CDR3 is TGTGCCAGCAGTACCGCTAGCAATCAGCCCCAGCATTTT. It specifies CASSTASNQPQHF.

This clone is medium-sized (0.01 to 0.1%) by share. This chain's CDR3 is CASSDLGQLGTEAFF. In nucleotides, the CDR3 is TGTGCCAGCAGTGACCTCGGACAGCTTGGAACTGAAGCTTTCTTT. The V and J genes are TRBV2 and TRBJ1-1; a weak D match, TRBD1 (6 bases). From germline, CDR1 is SNHLY and CDR2 FYNNEI. V was clipped by 3 bases and J by 5 bases, with 16 bases between them. There are 15 residues in the CDR3.

The chain uses TRBV11-2 and TRBJ2-1; D remains ambiguous. CDR1 is SGHAT and CDR2 is FQNNGV in the germline V gene. V was trimmed by 5 bases and J by 6 bases, leaving 20 bases between them. This CDR3 spans 16 amino acids. The CDR3 DNA is TGTGCCAGCAGCATAAGGACCTTCGGAGAGCTCAATGAGCAGTTCTTC. This gives the protein CASSIRTFGELNEQFF.

This sequence joins TRBV4-2 and TRBJ2-3; 12 nucleotides agree with TRBD1. The V gene end was trimmed by 0 bases and the J gene end by 4 bases; junction bases not matched to a gene: 5. This CDR3 comprises 17 residues. The germline gives CDR1 LGHNA, CDR2 YNFKEQ. The CDR3, as DNA: TGTGCCAGCAGCCAAGAAAGGGACAGGGGGCGGTCAGATACGCAGTATTTT. This codes for CASSQERDRGRSDTQYF.

The chain links TRBV5-4 to TRBJ2-3; D gene ambiguous. Per germline, CDR1 SGHNT and CDR2 YYREEE (reference sequence). Deletions cut 2 bases from V and 0 bases from J, with 4 bases between. CDR3 length equals 13 residues. As DNA, the CDR3 is TGTGCCAGCAGCTTTCTTAGCACAGATACGCAGTATTTT. Encoded protein: CASSFLSTDTQYF.